The T cell receptor (beta chain) under discussion was sequenced for a study of T-cell reconstitution after alpha-beta-depleted transplantation in children. The study's findings and limits: Surviving recipient T cells and thymic progenitors produced the high day-60 TCRbeta diversity seen in some patients.

Note on this clonotype: Its antigen remains unidentified.

Germline V lookup: CDR1 LNHNV, CDR2 YYDKDF (reference sequence). Trimming stripped 0 bases from V and 1 base from J, with 5 bases between. This CDR3 has 14 amino acids. As it was prepared, the TCRbeta library received unique molecular identifiers. TCRdb used MiXCR to reprocess the PCR reads, holding one entry per CDR3 protein. The sample shows some 120,000 distinct CDR3 sequences, about a tenth of them seen only once. This receptor was taken from a boy between 2 and 15 years old with acute lymphoblastic leukemia, due to receive a stem cell transplant. The sequences come from PBMCs, collected before TCRalphabeta/CD19-depleted stem cell transplant. J is TRBJ2-3 and V is TRBV15; D gene ambiguous. In DNA form, the CDR3 reads TGTGCCACCAGCAGAGATGTGGGCACAGATACGCAGTATTTT. Amino acids: CATSRDVGTDTQYF.